This T cell receptor (beta chain) was found in a study of B cell selection in AIRE deficiency. Whole-study results and caveats: Of over 3,500 shared Treg TCRbeta sequences, over 25% were healthy-only, around 10% patient-only. CDR3s were shorter in shared Treg sequences, reflecting few non-templated nucleotide insertions. Tconv and Treg cells from AIRE-deficient patients resembled healthy donors in TCRBV usage, CDR3 length and diversity.

As handled by the study authors: Approximately 99,000 patient and 13.4x10^4 healthy donor in-frame TCRbeta sequences came from conventional T cells. TCRdb's copy holds only in-frame clones and misses some; the assay was immunoSEQ multiplex PCR. That table gives V, J and clone size, and the DNA gave D and trimming. Of 25,000 or so clones listed, about 97% were seen once; the top ten hold about 0.2%. In this sample, this clone turned up once. The antigen remains undetermined. CD4+CD127+ cells were sorted as the conventional CD4 T cells. The CDR3 has 15 residues. V was trimmed by 2 bases and J by 2 bases, leaving 11 bases between them. Germline CDR1 and CDR2: LNHNV and YYDKDF (reference sequence).

Sequenced input: conventional CD4+ T cells sorted from PBMCs. The V gene is TRBV15, the J gene TRBJ2-3; unclear D gene. This TCR was recovered from a human donor with AIRE deficiency. The CDR3 here is CATSRTPGSTDTQYF. In nucleotides, the CDR3 is TGTGCCACCAGCAGAACTCCGGGCTCCACAGATACGCAGTATTTT.